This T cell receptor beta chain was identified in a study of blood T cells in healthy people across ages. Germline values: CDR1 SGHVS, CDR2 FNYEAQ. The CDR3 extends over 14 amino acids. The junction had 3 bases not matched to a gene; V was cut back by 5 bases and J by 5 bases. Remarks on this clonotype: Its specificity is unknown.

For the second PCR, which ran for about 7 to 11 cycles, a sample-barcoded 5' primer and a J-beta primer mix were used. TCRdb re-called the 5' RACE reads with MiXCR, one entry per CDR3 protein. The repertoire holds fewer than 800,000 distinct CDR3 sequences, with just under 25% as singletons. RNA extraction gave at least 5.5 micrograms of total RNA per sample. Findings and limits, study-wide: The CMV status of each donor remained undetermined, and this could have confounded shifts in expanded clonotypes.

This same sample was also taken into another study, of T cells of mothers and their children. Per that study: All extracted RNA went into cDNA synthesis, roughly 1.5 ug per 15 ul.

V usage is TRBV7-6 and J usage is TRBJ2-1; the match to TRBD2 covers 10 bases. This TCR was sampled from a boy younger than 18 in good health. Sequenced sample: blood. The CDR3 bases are TGTGCCAGCAGCCCACTAGCGGGGCACAATGAGCAGTTCTTC. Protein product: CASSPLAGHNEQFF.